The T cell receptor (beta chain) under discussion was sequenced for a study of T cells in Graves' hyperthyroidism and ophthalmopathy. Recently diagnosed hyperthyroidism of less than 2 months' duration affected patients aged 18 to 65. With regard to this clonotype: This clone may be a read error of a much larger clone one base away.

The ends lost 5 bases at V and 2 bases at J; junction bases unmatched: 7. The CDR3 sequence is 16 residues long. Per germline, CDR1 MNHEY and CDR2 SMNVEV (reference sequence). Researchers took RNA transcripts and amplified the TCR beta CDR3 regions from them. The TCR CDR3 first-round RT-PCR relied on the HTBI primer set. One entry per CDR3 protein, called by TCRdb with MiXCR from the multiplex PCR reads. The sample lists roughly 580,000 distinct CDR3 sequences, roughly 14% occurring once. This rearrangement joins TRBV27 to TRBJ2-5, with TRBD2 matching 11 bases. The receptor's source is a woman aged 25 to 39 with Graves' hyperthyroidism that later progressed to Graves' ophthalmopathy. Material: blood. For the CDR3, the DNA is TGTGCCAGCAGTGCCGGACTAGCGGGTTGTCAAGAGACCCAGTACTTC. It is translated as CASSAGLAGCQETQYF.